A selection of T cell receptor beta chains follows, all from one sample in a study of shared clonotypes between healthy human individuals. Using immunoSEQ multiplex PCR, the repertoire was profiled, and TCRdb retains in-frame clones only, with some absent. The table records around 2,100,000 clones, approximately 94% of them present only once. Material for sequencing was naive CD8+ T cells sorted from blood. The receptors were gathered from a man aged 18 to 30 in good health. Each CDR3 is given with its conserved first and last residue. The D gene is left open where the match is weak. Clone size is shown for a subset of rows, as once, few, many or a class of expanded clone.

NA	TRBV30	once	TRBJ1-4	TGTGCCTGGAGTGTTGCGGGGGTCACTAATGAAAAACTGTTTTTT	CAWSVAGVTNEKLFF
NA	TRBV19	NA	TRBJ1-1	TGTGCCAGTAGTAAACCAGGGGAGAGATCTGAAGCTTTCTTT	CASSKPGERSEAFF
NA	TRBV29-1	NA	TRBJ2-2	TGCAGCCCCCTAATCTGGGATACGAACACCGGGGAGCTGTTTTTT	CSPLIWDTNTGELFF
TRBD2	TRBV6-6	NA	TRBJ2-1	TGTGCCAGCAGTTACTCAAAGACTAGCGGCTACAATGAGCAGTTCTTC	CASSYSKTSGYNEQFF
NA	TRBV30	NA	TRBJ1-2	TGTGCCTGGAGTGAAGTGGTCCGCTATGGCTACACCTTC	CAWSEVVRYGYTF
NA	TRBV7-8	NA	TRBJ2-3	TGTGCCAGCAGCAGCACAGATACGCAGTATTTT	CASSSTDTQYF
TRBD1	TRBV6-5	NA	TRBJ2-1	TGTGCCAGCATGGGACAGGGGCTGAATGAGCAGTTCTTC	CASMGQGLNEQFF
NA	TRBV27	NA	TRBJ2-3	TGTGCCAGCAGTGCCCGACTCACTCTAGGCACAGATACGCAGTATTTT	CASSARLTLGTDTQYF
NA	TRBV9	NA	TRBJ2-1	TGTGCCAGCAGCGCAGTTTCGGGGTATGAGCAGTTCTTC	CASSAVSGYEQFF
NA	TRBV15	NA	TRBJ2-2	TGTGCCACCAGCAGAGGACTATTGAACACCGGGGAGCTGTTTTTT	CATSRGLLNTGELFF
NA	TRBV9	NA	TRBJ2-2	TGTGCCAGCAGCGTATCTCACAGGGATGTCACCGGGGAGCTGTTTTTT	CASSVSHRDVTGELFF